In this sample, the clone carrying this T cell receptor beta chain turned up a few times. The antigen remains undetermined. The use of a sample-barcoded 5' primer and a J-beta primer mix characterized a second PCR of about 7 to 12 cycles. Template switching added a 12-random-nucleotide identifier to every cDNA molecule. MiXCR, applied by TCRdb to the 5' RACE reads, yields one record per CDR3 protein. The sample includes about 570,000 distinct CDR3 sequences, approximately 30% seen only once; the top ten take about a fifth. This specimen comes from a study of blood T cells in healthy people across ages. General study points: Long-lived donors had more naive CD4+ cells and higher diversity than aged donors.

All donors came from Russia, were Caucasian and healthy, and spanned ages about 6 to 90. The receptor was isolated from a woman in her 70s in good health. Input material: blood.

The CDR3 loop reads CASSPGGTSRGGYTF. The CDR3 DNA sequence: TGTGCCAGCAGCCCCGGCGGGACATCCAGAGGTGGCTACACCTTC. The J gene is TRBJ1-2, the V gene TRBV11-2, with D maybe TRBD1 (6 bases). Germline loops: CDR1 SGHAT, CDR2 FQNNGV. This CDR3 has 15 residues. The V end was cut by 5 bases, the J end by 7 bases, with 20 bases between.